This TCR beta chain derives from a study of T cell responses to AZD1222 COVID-19 vaccine. Data came from immunoSEQ multiplex PCR; TCRdb stores just in-frame clones and leaves some out. The sample lists 110,000 to 150,000 clones, around 90% occurring once. Deletions cut 1 base from V and 10 bases from J, with 17 bases between. This CDR3 spans 15 amino acids. Germline CDR1 and CDR2: SGHTA and FQGNSA. The sequence was collected from an adult in good health. The gene calls are TRBV7-2 and TRBJ2-1, with a weak D call TRBD2 (5 bases). This sample comprised peripheral blood, obtained on day 0 of AZD1222 vaccination. CDR3 DNA: TGTGCCAGCAGCTTAGGAGGAGGACCCAGTCCAGAGCAGTTCTTC. Translation: CASSLGGGPSPEQFF.